The sequence of this T cell receptor (beta chain) was determined in a study of shared clonotypes between healthy human individuals. At the level of the study: Donors consisted of two women and a few men between 18 and 49.

V shed 3 bases and J 7 bases; nucleotides not matched to a gene: 6. CDR1 is SGHTA, CDR2 FQGNSA, per germline. The CDR3 runs to 15 residues. All donors were Caucasian adults living in Nashville, Tennessee. In the study's own analysis: Sequence data from immunoSEQ were junction-only and lacked quality scores; consequently, filtering differed. The protocol was immunoSEQ multiplex PCR, while the TCRdb copy is restricted to in-frame clones and leaves out a portion. The DNA gave D and trimming, while V, J and clone size come from that table. The table shows more than 400,000 clones, with 81% occurring only once.

The TCR sequence derives from a middle-aged woman in good health. Some clones in this sample may be carry-over from other donors' samples. This rearrangement joins TRBV7-2 to TRBJ2-7; 13 bases are a match to TRBD2. The sequenced sample consisted of PBMCs. Here the CDR3 reads CASSFGLAGVREQYF. The CDR3 bases are TGTGCCAGCAGCTTTGGACTAGCGGGAGTAAGGGAGCAGTACTTC.